One and the same sample provided the 21 T cell receptor beta chains below, sequenced in a study of cytomegalovirus exposure and HLA in healthy donors. Amplification used 60 Vbeta primers and 13 Jbeta primers. Libraries were prepared by immunoSEQ multiplex PCR; TCRdb keeps only in-frame clonotypes and omits some of them. Found here are 40,000 or so clones, about 72% of them singletons; the top ten hold 8.4%. Sequencing was done on a sample of PBMCs. The receptors originated from a woman in her twenties or thirties in good health and CMV-seropositive.

This chain connects TRBV28 to TRBJ2-7; no clear D gene. CDR1 is MDHEN, CDR2 SYDVKM, per germline. V was pared by 4 bases and J by 3 bases, with 4 bases between. There are 11 residues in the CDR3. This CDR3 is CASSYGYEQYF. CDR3 coding DNA: TGTGCCAGCAGTTACGGCTACGAGCAGTACTTC.

The rearrangement joins TRBV2 to TRBJ1-5, with D uncertain. With 6 bases removed from V and 0 bases from J, the gap between germline ends came to 12 bases. This CDR3 contains 15 residues. Germline V gene sequence: CDR1 SNHLY, CDR2 FYNNEI. CDR3 DNA: TGTGCCAGCAGAGCTACCCCGTATAGCAATCAGCCCCAGCATTTT. It yields the protein CASRATPYSNQPQHF.

The rearrangement joins TRBV21-1 to TRBJ2-1; the table calls TRBD2, which could not be checked here. TRBV21-1 is termed a pseudogene. The CDR3 runs 16 residues. DNA for the CDR3: TGTGCCAGCAGCAAAGGCCAAGCGCCCCACGGCAATGAGCAGTTCTTC. It yields the protein CASSKGQAPHGNEQFF.

CDR3 in amino acids: CASSLRGKGLGDTQYF. CDR3 in DNA: TGTGCCAGCAGTTTACGGGGTAAAGGCTTGGGTGATACGCAGTATTTT. The chain joins TRBV28 to TRBJ2-3, with D possibly being TRBD2 (5 bases). Germline V CDR1 and CDR2: MDHEN, SYDVKM. V dropped 2 bases and J dropped 6 bases, with 18 bases sitting between them. The CDR3 runs to 16 residues.

CDR3 DNA sequence: TGTGCCAGTAGTTCTACAGGGGGCGGGGAGACCCAGTACTTC. Its translation: CASSSTGGGETQYF. This sequence joins TRBV19 and TRBJ2-5; 9 bases map to TRBD1. With 5 bases clipped from V and 5 bases from J, the junction kept 6 bases outside the gene matches. CDR1 is LNHDA and CDR2 is SQIVND in the germline V gene (reference sequence). The CDR3 has 14 amino acids.

The rearrangement links TRBV11-2 to TRBJ2-7; TRBD1 aligns across 9 bases. Germline CDR1 and CDR2: SGHAT and FQNNGV. V trimming: 5 bases; J trimming: 0 bases; junction bases outside the gene matches: 8. The CDR3 is 16 residues long. CDR3 nucleotides: TGTGCCAGCAGCCCACAGGGGGCGCAAAGCTCCTACGAGCAGTACTTC. This encodes CASSPQGAQSSYEQYF. The whole variable domain, remainder taken from reference TRBV11-2 and TRBJ2-7, is EAGVAQSPRYKIIEKRQSVAFWCNPISGHATLYWYQQILGQGPKLLIQFQNNGVVDDSQLPKDRFSAERLKGVDSTLKIQPAKLEDSAVYLCASSPQGAQSSYEQYFGPGTRLTVT.

V is TRBV5-1 and J is TRBJ1-1; no clear D. Germline lookup yields CDR1 SGHRS and CDR2 YFSETQ. This CDR3 has 14 amino acids. Trimming removed 4 bases from V and 5 bases from J, with 15 bases in between. The CDR3 coding sequence is TGCGCCAGCAGCAAGATGGCCACGGGGACTGAAGCTTTCTTT. As protein: CASSKMATGTEAFF.

This clone was picked up one time. This sequence joins TRBV27 and TRBJ2-4; 8 bases fit TRBD2. Germline values: CDR1 MNHEY, CDR2 SMNVEV (reference sequence). The CDR3 has 17 amino acids. V dropped 1 base and J dropped 3; count of bases not matched to a gene: 8. The DNA for the CDR3 is TGTGCCAGCAGTTTATGGTACGGGGGGGCTGACAAAAACATTCAGTACTTC. This translates into CASSLWYGGADKNIQYF.

The genes are TRBV6-4 and TRBJ2-2; 7 bases line up with TRBD1. J was trimmed by 5 bases and V by 9 bases; bases with no gene match: 12. Germline-derived CDR1 and CDR2 are MRHNA and SNTAGT. This CDR3 spans 15 amino acids. CDR3 region: CARRHNRGRTGELFF. In DNA form, the CDR3 reads TGTGCCAGGAGACACAACAGGGGCAGAACCGGGGAGCTGTTTTTT.

This clone was found once. The chain employs TRBV5-1 and TRBJ2-7; 9 bases are shared with TRBD1. Germline lookup yields CDR1 SGHRS and CDR2 YFSETQ. The CDR3 has 14 residues. Trimming took 4 bases from V and 2 from J; bases not matched to a gene: 4. The chain's CDR3 is CASSQGQGTYEQYF. The CDR3 DNA sequence: TGCGCCAGCAGCCAGGGACAGGGAACCTACGAGCAGTACTTC.

The V and J genes are TRBV5-1 and TRBJ1-1; 11 nucleotides agree with TRBD1. CDR1 is SGHRS, CDR2 YFSETQ, per germline. The V segment lost 4 bases and the J segment 4 bases; nucleotides outside the gene matches: 9. CDR3 size: 16 residues. CDR3 DNA sequence: TGCGCCAGCAGCCAAGGACGGACAGGGGGCGGCACTGAAGCTTTCTTT. This sequence encodes CASSQGRTGGGTEAFF.

The chain employs TRBV6-5 and TRBJ1-5; D uncertain. CDR1 and CDR2 (germline): MNHEY, SVGAGI. This CDR3 contains 13 residues. Trimming removed 5 bases at V and 5 bases at J, with 10 bases between. In DNA form, the CDR3 reads TGTGCCAGCAGTCCTCAGGAAGATCAGCCCCAGCATTTT. Its protein is CASSPQEDQPQHF.

This sequence joins TRBV10-3 and TRBJ1-2, with TRBD1 matching over 12 bases. This CDR3 region has 14 residues. Per the germline V gene, CDR1 is ENHRY and CDR2 is SYGVKD. J gave up 5 bases and V 4 bases, and 2 bases lay outside the gene matches. As DNA, the CDR3 is TGTGCCATCAGTGTGGGACAGGGGGCGTATGGCTACACCTTC. Translation: CAISVGQGAYGYTF.

This chain uses TRBV19 with TRBJ2-2, with 8 bases lining up with TRBD2. CDR1 and CDR2 from the germline V gene are LNHDA and SQIVND (reference sequence). CDR3 length: 15 residues. V trimming: 3 bases; J trimming: 4 bases; junction bases outside the gene matches: 4. CDR3: CASSIRGGFTGELFF. In DNA, the CDR3 is TGTGCCAGTAGTATCCGCGGGGGGTTCACCGGGGAGCTGTTTTTT.

The chain links TRBV28 to TRBJ2-7; D call uncertain. From germline, CDR1 is MDHEN and CDR2 SYDVKM. V lost 11 bases and J 0 bases, leaving 8 bases between the germline ends. CDR3 length: 11 amino acids. CDR3 amino acids: CAGRSSYEQYF. CDR3 bases: TGTGCCGGTAGGAGCTCCTACGAGCAGTACTTC. Full variable domain (rest looked up from reference TRBV28 and TRBJ2-7): DVKVTQSSRYLVKRTGEKVFLECVQDMDHENMFWYRQDPGLGLRLIYFSYDVKMKEKGDIPEGYSVSREKKERFSLILESASTNQTSMYLCAGRSSYEQYFGPGTRLTVT.

The chain couples TRBV6-5 to TRBJ1-1; possibly TRBD1 for D (6 bases). The V gene's germline CDR1 is MNHEY and CDR2 SVGAGI. This CDR3 has 15 amino acids. Deletions cut 4 bases from V and 4 bases from J, with 16 bases between. The CDR3 spells CASSLQDSGSTEAFF. DNA for the CDR3: TGTGCCAGCAGTTTACAGGACAGTGGGTCCACTGAAGCTTTCTTT.

This clone was seen only once. The J gene is TRBJ2-7, the V gene TRBV4-2, with D possibly being TRBD2 (5 bases). The CDR3 runs 15 residues. Germline-derived CDR1 and CDR2 are LGHNA and YNFKEQ. V lost 1 base and J 5 bases, leaving 15 bases between the germline ends. The CDR3 DNA is TGTGCCAGCAGCCAAGGTTCCGAGCGGAGAAACGAGCAGTACTTC. Translating gives CASSQGSERRNEQYF.

V and J are TRBV6-6 and TRBJ1-1; D gene uncertain. Per the germline V gene, CDR1 is MNHNY and CDR2 is SVGAGI (reference sequence). The CDR3 length is 15 residues. Trimming pared 11 bases from V and 1 base from J, leaving 20 bases between. DNA for the CDR3: TGTGCCGTGGCAGGCTCTTCGAACAGGAACACTGAAGCTTTCTTT. Amino acid sequence: CAVAGSSNRNTEAFF.

The chain employs TRBV29-1 and TRBJ2-3, with 13 bases matching TRBD2. Germline CDR1 SQVTM, CDR2 ANQGSEA. There are 14 residues in the CDR3. J was trimmed by 4 bases and V by 5 bases; bases with no gene match: 3. The CDR3 DNA sequence: TGCAGCGTTTCCGGGACTAGCGGGGCAGATACGCAGTATTTT. Amino acid sequence: CSVSGTSGADTQYF.

This clone was seen more than once but under ten times. The chain recombines TRBV28 with TRBJ1-5; D remains ambiguous. With 3 bases removed from V and 3 bases from J, the gap between germline ends came to 12 bases. The CDR3 consists of 15 residues. Germline assignment: CDR1 MDHEN and CDR2 SYDVKM. The CDR3 nucleotides read TGTGCCAGCAGTTTGTCGGGGTCATTCAATCAGCCCCAGCATTTT. Residues: CASSLSGSFNQPQHF. The full variable domain, completed using reference TRBV28 and TRBJ1-5, is DVKVTQSSRYLVKRTGEKVFLECVQDMDHENMFWYRQDPGLGLRLIYFSYDVKMKEKGDIPEGYSVSREKKERFSLILESASTNQTSMYLCASSLSGSFNQPQHFGDGTRLSIL.

The CDR3 loop is CASSTGTGGRTQYF. As DNA, the CDR3 is TGTGCCAGCAGCACCGGGACAGGGGGGAGAACCCAGTACTTC. The V and J genes are TRBV13 and TRBJ2-5; 11 bases map to TRBD1. V lost 5 bases to trimming and J lost 8 bases; unmatched junction nucleotides: 7. Germline loops: CDR1 PRHDT, CDR2 FYEKMQ (reference sequence). The CDR3 covers 14 residues.